This T cell receptor (beta chain) came from a study of T cells after yellow fever vaccination. Study-level results: A weaker but faster secondary response was observed, peaking on day 5 versus 15.

Trimming cost V 3 bases and J 1 base; bases outside gene matches: 5. The CDR3 covers 15 residues. From germline, CDR1 is DFQATT and CDR2 SNEGSKA (reference sequence). In making TCR cDNA, 5'RACE template switching added a universal primer site and UMIs to it. TCRdb re-called the 5' RACE reads with MiXCR, one entry per CDR3 protein. The sample yields under 700,000 distinct CDR3 sequences, 17% seen once. Concerning this clonotype itself: Its matching antigen is unknown.

This TCR was recovered from a man younger than 35 who received the YFV17D yellow fever vaccine. Sequenced material: PBMCs, taken less than 6 days after the first yellow fever vaccination. The chain joins TRBV20-1 to TRBJ2-5; 10 bases align to TRBD2. This CDR3 reads CSASFSGGIQETQYF. DNA for the CDR3: TGCAGTGCTAGTTTTAGCGGGGGGATCCAAGAGACCCAGTACTTC.